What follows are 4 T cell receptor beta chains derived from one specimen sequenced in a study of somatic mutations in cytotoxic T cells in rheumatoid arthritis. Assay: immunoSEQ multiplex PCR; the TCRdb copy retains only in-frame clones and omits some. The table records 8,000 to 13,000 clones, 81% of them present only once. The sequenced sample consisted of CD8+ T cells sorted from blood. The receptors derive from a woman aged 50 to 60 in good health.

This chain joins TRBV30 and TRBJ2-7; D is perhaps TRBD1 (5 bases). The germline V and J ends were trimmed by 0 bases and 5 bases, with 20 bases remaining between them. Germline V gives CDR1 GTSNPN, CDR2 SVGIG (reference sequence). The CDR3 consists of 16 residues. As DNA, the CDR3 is TGTGCCTGGAGTGTAGATGGTGGGGCGTATTCTAACGAGCAGTACTTC. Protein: CAWSVDGGAYSNEQYF. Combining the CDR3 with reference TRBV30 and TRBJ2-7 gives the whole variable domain SQTIHQWPATLVQPVGSPLSLECTVEGTSNPNLYWYRQAAGRGLQLLFYSVGIGQISSEVPQNLSASRPQDRQFILSSKKLLLSDSGFYLCAWSVDGGAYSNEQYFGPGTRLTVT.

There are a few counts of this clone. CDR3 in DNA: TGTGCCAGCAGCTTAGAAGCAGGGGAGAACACTGAAGCTTTCTTT. Its translation: CASSLEAGENTEAFF. The rearrangement uses TRBV13 and TRBJ1-1; maybe TRBD1 (6 bases). Germline CDR1 and CDR2: PRHDT and FYEKMQ (reference sequence). This CDR3 has 15 residues. V was trimmed by 1 base and J by 1 base, leaving 10 bases between them.

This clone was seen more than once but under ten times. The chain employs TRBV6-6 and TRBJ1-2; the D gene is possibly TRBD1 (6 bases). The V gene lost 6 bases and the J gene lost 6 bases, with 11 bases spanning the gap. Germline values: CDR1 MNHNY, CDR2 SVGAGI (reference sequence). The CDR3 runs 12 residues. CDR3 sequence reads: CASSITGNGYTF. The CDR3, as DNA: TGTGCCAGCAGCATAACAGGGAATGGCTACACCTTC.

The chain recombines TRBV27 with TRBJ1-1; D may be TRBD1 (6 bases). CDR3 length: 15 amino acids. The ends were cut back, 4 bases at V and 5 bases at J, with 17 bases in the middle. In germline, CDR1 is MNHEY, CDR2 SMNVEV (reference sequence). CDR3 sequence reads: CASSSRTALTTEAFF. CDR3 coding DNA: TGTGCCAGCAGTTCTCGGACAGCCCTGACAACTGAAGCTTTCTTT.